A selection of T cell receptor beta chains follows, all from one sample in a study of blood T cells in healthy people across ages. TCRdb reprocessed the 5' RACE reads with MiXCR, giving one entry per CDR3 protein. The sample shows about 1.6 million distinct CDR3 sequences, 30% to 35% of them seen only once. Sequencing was performed on blood. The receptors were gathered from a woman aged 25 to 39 in good health. Both conserved end residues are part of each CDR3. The D gene is left open where the match is weak.

D gene: TRBD1; V gene: TRBV9; CDR3 protein: CASSPGTGAQGTQYF
D gene: -; V gene: TRBV6-2/TRBV6-3; CDR3 protein: CASNRDQRGTQETQYF
D gene: -; V gene: TRBV28; CDR3 protein: CASRLRGTFEKLFF
D gene: -; V gene: TRBV12-3/TRBV12-4; CDR3 protein: CASSPVVAGELFF
D gene: -; V gene: TRBV3-1; CDR3 protein: CASSQGLSANTGELFF
D gene: -; V gene: TRBV2; CDR3 protein: CASSESRNEQFF
D gene: -; V gene: TRBV7-8; CDR3 protein: CASSDTGFGDEQFF
D gene: TRBD2; V gene: TRBV7-9; CDR3 protein: CASSEGTSGYYEQYF
D gene: TRBD2; V gene: TRBV5-6; CDR3 protein: CASSLWWTSGHYEQYF
D gene: TRBD2; V gene: TRBV3-1; CDR3 protein: CASSQIAGSYEQYF
D gene: TRBD2; V gene: TRBV3-1; CDR3 protein: CASSQMASGYNEQFF
D gene: -; V gene: TRBV20-1; CDR3 protein: CSARDYGRISQETQYF
D gene: -; V gene: TRBV5-1; CDR3 protein: CASSRTPPRPSEQFF